Listed here is a single TCR beta chain. The CDR3 loop spans 16 amino acids. Trimming took 1 base from V and 0 from J; bases not matched to a gene: 5. Germline CDR1 and CDR2: SQVTM and ANQGSEA. This sample was included in a study of T-cell memory formation after mild COVID-19. Background on the study: The two donors had largely donor-specific TCR clusters.

MiXCR, applied by TCRdb to the 5' RACE reads, yields one record per CDR3 protein. The sample records just over 300,000 distinct CDR3 sequences, roughly 21% being singletons. The chain links TRBV29-1 to TRBJ2-3, with TRBD1 matching 9 bases. The TCR originated in a man aged 18-30 years who had mild COVID-19 (a few samples of this study predate the infection). Cell type and time point are not known. The sequenced sample was PBMCs or a T cell subset sorted from them (not recorded which). The CDR3 here is CSVEGDRVGSTDTQYF. The CDR3 DNA follows: TGCAGCGTTGAAGGGGACAGGGTGGGTAGCACAGATACGCAGTATTTT.